This TCR beta chain was recorded in a study of blood T cell repertoires in COVID-19. Turning to the study itself: The study drew acute and convalescent COVID-19 samples from the United States, Italy and Spain. T cells, B-cell-depleted T cells, or PBMCs supplied cDNA or gDNA.

Authors' processing steps: It was from reference gene primer amplification that nucleated cell counts were estimated. The repertoire was sequenced with immunoSEQ multiplex PCR; TCRdb's copy has only in-frame clones and lacks some. The D gene and trimming were derived from the DNA, and the V and J assignments and clone size from that table. The sample records about 320,000 clones, around 92% being singletons. This CDR3 spans 16 amino acids. V lost 5 bases to trimming and J lost 0 bases, with 14 bases between them. The germline CDR1 and CDR2 sequences are LNHDA and SQIVND (reference sequence). A single count supports this clone.

The TCR originated in a man between 18 and 29 years old who had recovered from COVID-19. The sequencing input was peripheral blood. This rearrangement joins TRBV19 to TRBJ1-5; D call uncertain. The CDR3 here is CASSERLGGSNQPQHF. CDR3 DNA: TGTGCCAGTAGTGAAAGGCTAGGAGGTAGCAATCAGCCCCAGCATTTT.